These 19 T cell receptor beta chains came from one sample sequenced in a study of immune evolution from preneoplasia to lung adenocarcinoma. Assay: immunoSEQ multiplex PCR; the TCRdb copy retains only in-frame clones and omits some. Among some 8,200 clones listed, roughly 80% were seen once. The sequenced sample consisted of FFPE invasive lung adenocarcinoma tissue. The receptor source for this set is a person aged 50 or older with lung adenocarcinoma.

Only a few counts were recorded for this clone. This chain joins TRBV27 and TRBJ2-5; a weak D match, TRBD1 (6 bases). The CDR3 runs 14 residues. V lost 6 bases, J lost 9 bases, and 20 bases lay in between. Per germline, CDR1 MNHEY and CDR2 SMNVEV (reference sequence). The CDR3 protein is CASSPGQTILAQYF. DNA of the CDR3: TGTGCCAGCAGCCCTGGACAGACGATCTTGGCCCAGTACTTC.

The genes are TRBV6-5 and TRBJ2-7; TRBD1 matches 9 bases. This CDR3 comprises 14 residues. V gave up 4 bases and J gave up 5 bases; unmatched junction bases: 6. Germline CDR1 reads MNHEY; CDR2 reads SVGAGI. In DNA, the CDR3 is TGTGCCAGCAGTTCGACAGGGGGACGGAACGAGCAGTACTTC. It encodes CASSSTGGRNEQYF.

The rearrangement links TRBV5-1 to TRBJ1-1; the match to TRBD1 covers 9 bases. V lost 4 bases and J lost 0; bases outside the gene matches: 13. CDR1 is SGHRS, CDR2 YFSETQ, per germline. This CDR3 contains 18 residues. The CDR3 reads CASSQSGTGFSLNTEAFF. The CDR3 DNA sequence: TGCGCCAGCAGCCAATCCGGGACAGGGTTCTCGCTGAACACTGAAGCTTTCTTT.

The genes are TRBV11-3 and TRBJ2-2; 9 nucleotides line up with TRBD1. The CDR3 extends over 16 amino acids. The V gene end was trimmed by 5 bases and the J gene end by 7 bases; junction bases not matched to a gene: 11. Germline V gene data show CDR1 as SGHNT and CDR2 as YENEEA. Written as DNA, the CDR3 is TGTGCCAGCAGCACCCAGGGGACAGGGATGAGCGGGGAGCTGTTTTTT. Translation: CASSTQGTGMSGELFF.

The V call is TRBV11-2, the J call TRBJ2-3; D remains ambiguous. Per germline, CDR1 SGHAT and CDR2 FQNNGV. The CDR3 has 14 residues. Trimming removed 8 bases from V and 0 bases from J, with 12 bases in between. The CDR3 nucleotides are TGTGCCAGCCTTCCGACCTCTAGCACAGATACGCAGTATTTT. Translation gives CASLPTSSTDTQYF.

The genes are TRBV2 and TRBJ2-1; D is ambiguous. Between the trimmed V and J ends, which lost 8 bases and 8 bases, there was a span of 19 bases. Per the germline V gene, CDR1 is SNHLY and CDR2 is FYNNEI. This CDR3 contains 14 residues. The CDR3 here is CASRPSPAVYEQFF. The CDR3 region has the DNA TGTGCCAGCCGGCCGAGCCCTGCGGTCTATGAGCAGTTCTTC.

This clone occurred a few times. The gene calls are TRBV11-1 and TRBJ2-3; D perhaps matches TRBD1 (6 bases). Trimming took off 3 bases at V and 6 bases at J, with 16 bases between the two ends. CDR3 length: 15 amino acids. Per the germline V gene, CDR1 is SGHAT and CDR2 is FQDESV (reference sequence). The DNA of the CDR3 is TGTGCCAGCAGCTTGAGGGGGTCCGAGGCTGATACGCAGTATTTT. Translating it yields CASSLRGSEADTQYF. The full variable domain, completed using reference TRBV11-1 and TRBJ2-3, is EAEVAQSPRYKITEKSQAVAFWCDPISGHATLYWYRQILGQGPELLVQFQDESVVDDSQLPKDRFSAERLKGVDSTLKIQPAELGDSAMYLCASSLRGSEADTQYFGPGTRLTVL.

The chain links TRBV6-6 to TRBJ1-5; D remains unclear. The germline V gene has CDR1 MNHNY and CDR2 SVGAGI (reference sequence). The CDR3 is 16 residues long. V was shortened by 6 bases and J by 2 bases, with 17 bases between the two germline ends. The CDR3 nucleotides are TGTGCCAGCAGACCACGGCCAGGAGGAGGCAATCAGCCCCAGCATTTT. Amino acid sequence: CASRPRPGGGNQPQHF.

V gene TRBV18 combines with J gene TRBJ2-1; 9 bases are shared with TRBD2. With V trimmed by 3 bases and J by 4 bases, 7 bases remained unmatched. This CDR3 comprises 16 residues. Germline CDR1 is KGHSH and CDR2 is LQKENI. For the CDR3, the DNA is TGTGCCAGCTCACCGGGAGATAGCGGGAGATACAATGAGCAGTTCTTC. This translates into CASSPGDSGRYNEQFF.

In the case of this clone: A junction end diverges from the germline sequence, so it may reflect a read error. V usage is TRBV6-4 and J usage is TRBJ2-3, with 9 bases identical to TRBD2. The CDR3 loop spans 15 amino acids. Germline V gene sequence: CDR1 MRHNA, CDR2 SNTAGT. CDR3 residues: CASSLTSGSTDTQYF. Here the CDR3 DNA reads TGTGCTAGCAGTTTGACTAGCGGTAGCACAGATACGCAGTATTTT.

V gene TRBV7-8 combines with J gene TRBJ2-5; unclear D gene. Between the trimmed V and J ends, which lost 2 bases and 1 base, there was a span of 11 bases. Germline V lookup: CDR1 SGHVS, CDR2 FQNEAQ. CDR3 length: 15 amino acids. CDR3: CASSLLGTAQETQYF. The CDR3, as DNA: TGTGCCAGCAGCTTACTGGGAACTGCCCAAGAGACCCAGTACTTC.

The rearrangement uses TRBV4-2 and TRBJ1-1, with 11 bases aligning to TRBD1. Germline V lookup: CDR1 LGHNA, CDR2 YNFKEQ. This CDR3 comprises 13 residues. Germline trimming cut 4 bases from V and 11 bases from J; bases unmatched to any gene: 6. The CDR3 DNA reads TGTGCCAGCAGCCCCCTGGGACAGGGGGGCGCTTTCTTT. Translation: CASSPLGQGGAFF.

This chain joins TRBV29-1 and TRBJ1-2; the match to TRBD1 covers 8 bases. Germline V gives CDR1 SQVTM, CDR2 ANQGSEA. This CDR3 comprises 14 residues. J was trimmed by 6 bases and V by 3 bases; bases with no gene match: 9. Here the CDR3 reads CSVEGGTGNDGYTF. DNA of the CDR3: TGCAGCGTTGAGGGGGGGACAGGAAACGATGGCTACACCTTC.

The rearrangement uses TRBV2 and TRBJ2-1; 11 bases match TRBD2. With 2 bases clipped from V and 5 bases from J, the junction kept 2 bases outside the gene matches. Germline CDR1 reads SNHLY; CDR2 reads FYNNEI. The CDR3 is 15 residues long. The CDR3 region is CASSETSGRDNEQFF. The CDR3, as DNA: TGTGCCAGCAGTGAAACTAGCGGGAGAGACAATGAGCAGTTCTTC. Together with reference TRBV2 and TRBJ2-1, the CDR3 gives the full variable domain: EPEVTQTPSHQVTQMGQEVILRCVPISNHLYFYWYRQILGQKVEFLVSFYNNEISEKSEIFDDQFSVERPDGSNFTLKIRSTKLEDSAMYFCASSETSGRDNEQFFGPGTRLTVL.

This clone appeared a few times. The chain recombines TRBV23-1 with TRBJ2-7; TRBD2 agrees at 10 bases. TRBV23-1 is an ORF, with its function uncertain. This CDR3 has 19 amino acids. With V trimmed by 0 bases and J by 5 bases, 16 bases remained unmatched. This chain's CDR3 is CASSQSGLAGDAEIHEQYF. For the CDR3, the DNA is TGCGCCAGCAGTCAATCGGGGCTAGCGGGAGACGCGGAGATCCACGAGCAGTACTTC.

This rearrangement joins TRBV30 to TRBJ1-2; D not certain. CDR3 size: 14 residues. Germline assignment: CDR1 GTSNPN and CDR2 SVGIG (reference sequence). V was trimmed by 0 bases and J by 7 bases, leaving 15 bases between them. The CDR3 DNA is TGTGCCTGGAGTGTGATTGGAGGGAACGGTGGCTACACCTTC. Amino acids: CAWSVIGGNGGYTF.

CDR3 loop: CASSIVGDISNYGYTF. As DNA, the CDR3 is TGTGCCAGTAGTATAGTCGGGGACATCTCCAACTATGGCTACACCTTC. V is TRBV19 and J is TRBJ1-2; weak D call: TRBD1 (6 bases). V shed 1 base and J shed 2 bases, with 14 bases lying between them. Germline loops: CDR1 LNHDA, CDR2 SQIVND (reference sequence). This CDR3 has 16 residues.

This chain connects TRBV6-4 to TRBJ1-5, with D tentatively TRBD1 (5 bases). The CDR3 loop spans 13 amino acids. Germline CDR1 MRHNA, CDR2 SNTAGT. The V gene lost 3 bases and the J gene lost 6 bases, with 9 bases spanning the gap. CDR3 region: CASSEGDSQPQHF. CDR3 nucleotide sequence: TGTGCCAGCAGTGAGGGGGATAGTCAGCCCCAGCATTTT.

The rearrangement joins TRBV4-1 to TRBJ1-4; the D is unclear. The CDR3 extends over 16 amino acids. V shed 0 bases and J shed 0 bases, with 8 bases lying between them. Germline V CDR1 and CDR2: MGHRA, YSYEKL. This CDR3 is CASSQDPGSTNEKLFF. In DNA, the CDR3 is TGCGCCAGCAGCCAAGATCCTGGTTCAACTAATGAAAAACTGTTTTTT.